These 13 T cell receptor beta chains share one sample of origin, sequenced in a study of T cell responses to AZD1222 COVID-19 vaccine. This table comes from immunoSEQ multiplex PCR, and its TCRdb copy is limited to in-frame clones, with some not included. In the table there are about 100,000 clones, around nine tenths of which are singletons. The specimen comprised peripheral blood, sampled on day 0 of AZD1222 vaccination. The source of these receptors is an adult in good health.

The chain links TRBV15 to TRBJ2-5; D is possibly TRBD2 (5 bases). The CDR3 contains 13 residues. Germline V gene data show CDR1 as LNHNV and CDR2 as YYDKDF (reference sequence). Trimming shortened V by 0 bases and J by 4 bases, and 6 bases separated the two germline ends. CDR3 region: CATSRDGRETQYF. In nucleotides, the CDR3 is TGTGCCACCAGCAGAGATGGGAGAGAGACCCAGTACTTC.

The gene calls are TRBV29-1 and TRBJ1-3; 9 bases align to TRBD1. There are 14 residues in the CDR3. CDR1 is SQVTM, CDR2 ANQGSEA, per germline. After removal of 7 bases from V and 3 bases from J, the junction contained 7 bases not matched to a gene. CDR3 nucleotide sequence: TGCAGCGCTGGGACAGGGACGATTGGAAACACCATATATTTT. Translated: CSAGTGTIGNTIYF. Supplemented by reference TRBV29-1 and TRBJ1-3, the full variable domain reads SAVISQKPSRDICQRGTSLTIQCQVDSQVTMMFWYRQQPGQSLTLIATANQGSEATYESGFVIDKFPISRPNLTFSTLTVSNMSPEDSSIYLCSAGTGTIGNTIYFGEGSWLTVV.

The CDR3 loop is CASSQGPGGWGEQFF. The CDR3 DNA reads TGTGCCAGCAGCCAGGGCCCAGGGGGCTGGGGTGAGCAGTTCTTC. The chain joins TRBV3-1 (or the pseudogene TRBV3-2) to TRBJ2-1, with 8 bases identical to TRBD1. The CDR3 runs 15 residues. Trimming removed 3 bases from V and 9 bases from J; junction bases left unmatched: 10. Germline CDR1 and CDR2: LGHDT and YNNKEL (reference sequence).

The chain employs TRBV11-2 and TRBJ2-3, with D tentatively TRBD1 (6 bases). Trimming cost V 6 bases and J 0 bases, with 16 bases left between them. The CDR3 contains 16 residues. CDR1 and CDR2 from the germline V gene are SGHAT and FQNNGV. As DNA, the CDR3 is TGTGCCAGCAGACCAATAGGGGGAACTAGCACAGATACGCAGTATTTT. Encoded protein: CASRPIGGTSTDTQYF.

The CDR3 protein is CASSGDPPSWELFF. The CDR3 DNA is TGTGCCAGCAGTGGAGACCCCCCGAGCTGGGAGCTGTTTTTT. This chain connects TRBV25-1 to TRBJ2-2; the D is unclear. Germline CDR1 reads MGHDK; CDR2 reads SYGVNS. The germline V and J ends were trimmed by 4 bases and 9 bases, with 15 bases remaining between them. The CDR3 has 14 residues. Variable domain in full (rest from reference TRBV25-1 and TRBJ2-2): EADIYQTPRYLVIGTGKKITLECSQTMGHDKMYWYQQDPGMELHLIHYSYGVNSTEKGDLSSESTVSRIRTEHFPLTLESARPSHTSQYLCASSGDPPSWELFFGEGSRLTVL.

DNA of the CDR3: TGCGCCAGCAGCTCTCTGAGCCGCGGGACTGGAAACACCATATATTTT. Protein: CASSSLSRGTGNTIYF. The chain joins TRBV5-1 to TRBJ1-3; D is ambiguous. The V and J ends lost 3 bases and 2 bases respectively, with 15 bases between them. Germline CDR1 is SGHRS and CDR2 is YFSETQ. The CDR3 is made up of 16 amino acids.

The CDR3 loop is CASKGAGGSYEQYF. The CDR3, as DNA: TGCGCCAGCAAGGGAGCGGGGGGATCCTACGAGCAGTACTTC. The J gene is TRBJ2-7, the V gene TRBV5-1; 9 nucleotides align to TRBD2. Unmatched junction bases numbered 5, after V lost 6 bases and J lost 1 base. This CDR3 is built from 14 residues. CDR1 and CDR2 from the germline V gene are SGHRS and YFSETQ.

CDR3 nucleotide sequence: TGTGCCTGGGCGTCGTGGAATGGCTACACCTTC. It codes for CAWASWNGYTF. The gene calls are TRBV30 and TRBJ1-2; D call uncertain. The ends were cut back, 5 bases at V and 6 bases at J, with 10 bases in the middle. CDR3 length: 11 amino acids. CDR1 is GTSNPN and CDR2 is SVGIG in the germline V gene (reference sequence). Together with reference TRBV30 and TRBJ1-2, the CDR3 gives the full variable domain: SQTIHQWPATLVQPVGSPLSLECTVEGTSNPNLYWYRQAAGRGLQLLFYSVGIGQISSEVPQNLSASRPQDRQFILSSKKLLLSDSGFYLCAWASWNGYTFGSGTRLTVV.

The chain is built from TRBV5-1 and TRBJ2-7; D is unresolved. The germline V and J ends were trimmed by 3 bases and 3 bases, with 10 bases remaining between them. Germline CDR1 reads SGHRS; CDR2 reads YFSETQ. The CDR3 runs to 13 residues. CDR3 DNA: TGCGCCAGCAGCTCGGACGGGTACTACGAGCAGTACTTC. Residues: CASSSDGYYEQYF.

The chain has TRBV19 and TRBJ1-1; 9 bases agree with TRBD1. The CDR3 is 16 amino acids. The V gene end was trimmed by 6 bases and the J gene end by 0 bases; junction bases not matched to a gene: 8. Germline CDR1 LNHDA, CDR2 SQIVND (reference sequence). The CDR3 loop reads CASRWTGEPMNTEAFF. The CDR3 nucleotides read TGTGCCAGTAGATGGACAGGGGAGCCTATGAACACTGAAGCTTTCTTT. The entire variable domain, with the rest obtained from reference TRBV19 and TRBJ1-1, is as follows: DGGITQSPKYLFRKEGQNVTLSCEQNLNHDAMYWYRQDPGQGLRLIYYSQIVNDFQKGDIAEGYSVSREKKESFPLTVTSAQKNPTAFYLCASRWTGEPMNTEAFFGQGTRLTVV.

The CDR3 here is CASTPFGAGNTEAFF. The CDR3 DNA is TGCGCCAGCACCCCCTTCGGGGCGGGGAACACTGAAGCTTTCTTT. This chain uses TRBV5-1 with TRBJ1-1; TRBD1 is a possible D gene (5 bases). Between the trimmed V and J ends, which lost 6 bases and 1 base, there was a span of 16 bases. The CDR3 sequence is 15 residues long. Germline V gene sequence: CDR1 SGHRS, CDR2 YFSETQ.

This chain uses TRBV10-3 with TRBJ1-1; D remains unclear. V was clipped by 8 bases and J by 3 bases, with 10 bases between them. The CDR3 extends over 12 amino acids. Germline CDR1 reads ENHRY; CDR2 reads SYGVKD. CDR3 coding DNA: TGTGCCATCGGGAGGGTGGACACTGAAGCTTTCTTT. Translation: CAIGRVDTEAFF.

This chain links TRBV11-2 with TRBJ2-7; 7 nucleotides agree with TRBD2. In germline, CDR1 is SGHAT, CDR2 FQNNGV. The V and J ends lost 3 bases and 2 bases, in that order; junction bases with no gene match: 10. The CDR3 extends over 16 amino acids. The CDR3 coding sequence is TGTGCCAGCAGCTTTCCGGCGGGAGACCTCACCTACGAGCAGTACTTC. Its translation is CASSFPAGDLTYEQYF.